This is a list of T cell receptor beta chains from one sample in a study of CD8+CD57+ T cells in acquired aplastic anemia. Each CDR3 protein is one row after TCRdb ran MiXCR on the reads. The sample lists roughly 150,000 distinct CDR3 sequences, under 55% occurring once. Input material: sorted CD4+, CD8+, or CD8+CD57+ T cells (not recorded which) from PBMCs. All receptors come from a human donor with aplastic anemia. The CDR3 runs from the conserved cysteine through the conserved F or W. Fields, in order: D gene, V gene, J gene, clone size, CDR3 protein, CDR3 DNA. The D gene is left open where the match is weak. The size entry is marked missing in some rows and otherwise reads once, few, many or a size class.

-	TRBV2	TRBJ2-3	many	CASSDFPFTDTQYF	TGTGCCAGCAGTGACTTCCCTTTCACAGATACGCAGTATTTT
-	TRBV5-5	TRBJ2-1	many	CASSLTLNLGEQFF	TGTGCCAGCAGCTTGACTTTAAATCTAGGTGAGCAGTTCTTC
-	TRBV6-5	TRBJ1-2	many	CASSYSRVRNYGYTF	TGTGCCAGCAGTTACTCGAGGGTCAGGAACTATGGCTACACCTTC
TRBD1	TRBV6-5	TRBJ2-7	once	CASSYSGTGKYEQYF	TGTGCCAGCAGTTACTCTGGGACAGGGAAATACGAGCAGTACTTC
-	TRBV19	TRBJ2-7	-	CASSIGALQGETYEQYF	TGTGCCAGTAGTATAGGGGCGTTACAGGGAGAGACCTACGAGCAGTACTTC
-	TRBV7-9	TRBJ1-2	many	CASSLGQPYGYTF	TGTGCCAGCAGCCTAGGACAGCCTTATGGCTACACCTTC
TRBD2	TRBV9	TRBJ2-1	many	CASSVGTLAGLDEQFF	TGTGCCAGCAGCGTAGGAACCCTAGCGGGACTCGATGAGCAGTTCTTC
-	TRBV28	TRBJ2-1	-	CAGSLSDREQFF	TGTGCCGGCAGTTTATCGGACCGGGAGCAGTTCTTC
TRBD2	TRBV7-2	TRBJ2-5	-	CASSLSLAGEETQYF	TGTGCCAGCAGCTTATCCCTAGCGGGAGAAGAGACCCAGTACTTC
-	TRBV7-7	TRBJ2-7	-	CASSQVGGDEQYF	TGTGCTAGCAGCCAGGTTGGAGGGGACGAGCAGTACTTC
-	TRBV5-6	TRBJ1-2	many	CASSLGWDGGTRNYGYTF	TGTGCCAGCAGCTTGGGGTGGGACGGCGGCACGAGAAACTATGGCTACACCTTC
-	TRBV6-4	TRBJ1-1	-	CAGSVQGNTEAFF	TGTGCCGGCAGTGTTCAGGGGAACACTGAAGCTTTCTTT
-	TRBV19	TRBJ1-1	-	CASSIRMEDSEAFF	TGTGCCAGTAGTATACGGATGGAAGATTCGGAAGCTTTCTTT
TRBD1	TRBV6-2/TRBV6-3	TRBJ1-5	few	CASSPFIRGPRNQPQHF	TGTGCCAGCAGCCCGTTCATCAGGGGGCCAAGGAATCAGCCCCAGCATTTT
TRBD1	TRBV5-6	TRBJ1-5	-	CASSIQGNNQPQHF	TGTGCCAGCAGCATACAGGGGAACAATCAGCCCCAGCATTTT
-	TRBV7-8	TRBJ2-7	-	CASSLSPTYEQYF	TGTGCCAGCAGTTTATCGCCGACCTACGAGCAGTACTTC